The next 9 T cell receptor beta chains were all read from a single sample in a study of OX40 agonist ivuxolimab in advanced cancers. Repertoires were generated with immunoSEQ multiplex PCR, while TCRdb's copy carries only in-frame clones and drops some. The table has more than 60,000 clones, 85% seen once. Specimen: CD4+ or CD8+ T cells sorted from blood, collected in a trial of the OX40 agonist ivuxolimab. The receptors come from an adult with an advanced solid tumor such as melanoma, head and neck, liver or kidney cancer.

The rearrangement joins TRBV7-9 to TRBJ1-2, with a weak D call TRBD1 (5 bases). Trimming removed 5 bases at V and 8 bases at J, with 18 bases between. This CDR3 has 14 amino acids. Germline V gene data show CDR1 as SEHNR and CDR2 as FQNEAQ (reference sequence). CDR3 sequence reads: CASSAEGPRRGYTF. The DNA of the CDR3 is TGTGCCAGCAGCGCCGAGGGACCTAGGAGGGGCTACACCTTC.

The chain recombines TRBV5-1 with TRBJ1-3; D unclear. V was shortened by 1 base and J by 0 bases, with 8 bases between the two germline ends. CDR1 SGHRS and CDR2 YFSETQ come from the germline V gene. The CDR3 is 15 residues long. The CDR3 DNA is TGCGCCAGCAGCTTGAACAGTCTCTCTGGAAACACCATATATTTT. Residues: CASSLNSLSGNTIYF.

This sequence joins TRBV10-2 and TRBJ1-4; no clear D gene. CDR3 length equals 13 residues. Germline CDR1 reads WSHSY; CDR2 reads SAAADI. The V gene lost 7 bases and the J gene lost 2 bases, with 8 bases spanning the gap. CDR3 in amino acids: CASKGFTNEKLFF. CDR3 nucleotides: TGCGCCAGCAAAGGTTTTACTAATGAAAAACTGTTTTTT.

The gene calls are TRBV7-9 and TRBJ1-1; D might be TRBD1 (6 bases). The CDR3 contains 11 residues. V lost 5 bases, J lost 8 bases, and 9 bases lay in between. Germline loops: CDR1 SEHNR, CDR2 FQNEAQ (reference sequence). In nucleotides, the CDR3 is TGTGCCAGCAGCATTACAGGGGAAGCTTTCTTT. Encoded protein: CASSITGEAFF.

The chain combines TRBV5-4 with TRBJ2-7; the D call may be TRBD1 or TRBD2 (6 bases each). This CDR3 is 15 amino acids long. Germline lookup yields CDR1 SGHNT and CDR2 YYREEE (reference sequence). Trimming took off 0 bases at V and 2 bases at J, with 12 bases between the two ends. For the CDR3, the DNA is TGTGCCAGCAGCTTGGGGGCGGGGACAACCTACGAGCAGTACTTC. Translation: CASSLGAGTTYEQYF. Using reference TRBV5-4 and TRBJ2-7 for the parts outside the CDR3, the full variable domain is ETGVTQSPTHLIKTRGQQVTLRCSSQSGHNTVSWYQQALGQGPQFIFQYYREEENGRGNFPPRFSGLQFPNYSSELNVNALELDDSALYLCASSLGAGTTYEQYFGPGTRLTVT.

The V gene is TRBV7-3, the J gene TRBJ2-3; no firm D call. The germline V gene has CDR1 SGHTA and CDR2 FQGTGA. This CDR3 region has 14 residues. Between the trimmed V and J ends, which lost 5 bases and 5 bases, there was a span of 14 bases. The CDR3 DNA is TGTGCCAGCAGCCTCACCCACACGGGAGATACGCAGTATTTT. The encoded protein is CASSLTHTGDTQYF.

This chain's CDR3 is CASSLGGQGVSPLHF. The CDR3 bases are TGTGCCAGCAGTTTAGGGGGCCAGGGAGTCTCACCCCTCCACTTT. The V call is TRBV28, the J call TRBJ1-6, with D possibly TRBD1 on 6 matching bases. The CDR3 totals 15 residues. The V gene's germline CDR1 is MDHEN and CDR2 SYDVKM. Trimming took off 2 bases at V and 10 bases at J, with 15 bases between the two ends. Drawing the rest from reference TRBV28 and TRBJ1-6, the complete variable domain is DVKVTQSSRYLVKRTGEKVFLECVQDMDHENMFWYRQDPGLGLRLIYFSYDVKMKEKGDIPEGYSVSREKKERFSLILESASTNQTSMYLCASSLGGQGVSPLHFGNGTRLTVT.

This sequence joins TRBV5-4 and TRBJ1-4, with 7 bases lining up with TRBD1. The V gene end was trimmed by 0 bases and the J gene end by 7 bases; junction bases not matched to a gene: 6. This CDR3 spans 15 amino acids. The germline CDR1 and CDR2 sequences are SGHNT and YYREEE (reference sequence). CDR3 in amino acids: CASSLGRNRGEKLFF. As DNA, the CDR3 is TGTGCCAGCAGCTTGGGTCGGAACAGGGGTGAAAAACTGTTTTTT.

The chain combines TRBV12-5 with TRBJ2-3; D ambiguous. V was shortened by 6 bases and J by 1 base, with 8 bases between the two germline ends. Germline V gene lookup returns CDR1 LGHNT and CDR2 FRNRAP. CDR3 length: 13 amino acids. The CDR3 is CASGLGRTDTQYF. In DNA, the CDR3 is TGTGCTAGTGGCCTCGGGCGCACAGATACGCAGTATTTT.